This entry features one TCR beta chain sequence. The antigen remains undetermined. The CDR3 totals 13 residues. Germline loops: CDR1 SGHRS, CDR2 YFSETQ. The germline V and J ends were trimmed by 4 bases and 2 bases, with 6 bases remaining between them. The record originates from a study of post-analysis software for immune sequencing data. Study findings and constraints: Compared against controls, patients with multiple sclerosis displayed significantly lower normalized Chao1 diversity. Controls had lower frequencies than patients of 4 or 5 TRBV segments, which included TRBV5-6, TRBV5-1 and TRBV20-1.

Unique molecular identifiers tagged the TCR beta cDNA libraries. Input amounts of roughly 1 to 10 million T cells were used. These gave roughly 0.5 million cDNA molecules, so each molecule approximated one T cell. TCRdb used MiXCR to reprocess the PCR reads, holding one entry per CDR3 protein. This sample yields some 690,000 distinct CDR3 sequences, of which over 45% are seen a single time; around 10% belongs to the top ten. Sequencing was carried out using blood. The chain carries TRBV5-1 and TRBJ1-4; D is undetermined. The receptor's source is a girl aged 2 to 10 with multiple sclerosis. In nucleotides, the CDR3 is TGCGCCAGCAGCCAGTATACTAATGAAAAACTGTTTTTT. It specifies CASSQYTNEKLFF.